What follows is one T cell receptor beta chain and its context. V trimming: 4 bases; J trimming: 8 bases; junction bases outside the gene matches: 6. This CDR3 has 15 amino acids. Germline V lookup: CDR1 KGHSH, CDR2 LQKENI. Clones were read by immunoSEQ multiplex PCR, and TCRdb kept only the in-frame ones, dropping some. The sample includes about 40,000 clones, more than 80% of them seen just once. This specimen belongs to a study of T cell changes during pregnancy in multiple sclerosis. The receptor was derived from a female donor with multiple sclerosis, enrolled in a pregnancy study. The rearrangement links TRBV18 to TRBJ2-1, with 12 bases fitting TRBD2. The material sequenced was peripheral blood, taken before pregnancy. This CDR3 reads CASSLSTSGSDEQFF. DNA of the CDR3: TGTGCCAGCTCACTTTCGACTAGCGGGAGCGATGAGCAGTTCTTC.